One T cell receptor beta chain is described in this entry. TCRdb reprocessed the 5' RACE reads and reports one entry per CDR3 protein, with no DNA. The sample includes hundreds of thousands of distinct CDR3 sequences. This sample stems from a study of T cells expressing NK-cell markers. CDR3 length equals 13 residues. Germline CDR1 reads MNHEY; CDR2 reads SVGEGT. This chain joins TRBV6-2 or TRBV6-3 and TRBJ2-2. The receptor was derived from a woman between 18 and 75 years old in good health. The sequencing sample was made of blood T cells: a sorted CD56 or NKG2C T cell subset, CD4+ or CD8+ T cells, or bulk PBMC T cells (not recorded which). The CDR3 loop reads CASSLGMAGELFF.